This TCR beta chain was captured in a study of the immune and genomic landscape of osteosarcoma. Osteosarcoma specimens were post-treatment primary, local recurrence and metastasis tumors from poor-prognosis patients. Here immunoSEQ multiplex PCR was the method, and the copy in TCRdb shows in-frame clones only, minus some. Counted here are about 4,600 clones, 60% to 80% occurring once; the ten biggest clones make up about a sixth. Germline values: CDR1 SQVTM, CDR2 ANQGSEA. Trimming shortened V by 5 bases and J by 3 bases, and 17 bases separated the two germline ends. The CDR3 loop spans 14 amino acids.

This TCR derives from a human donor with osteosarcoma. V and J are TRBV29-1 and TRBJ2-7; D unresolved. The material sequenced was osteosarcoma tumor tissue from the femur. The CDR3 region is CSVIGPGVVYEQYF. The CDR3 bases are TGCAGCGTTATCGGCCCGGGTGTAGTCTACGAGCAGTACTTC.